The 5 T cell receptor beta chains below were found in one sample sequenced in a study of glioma-infiltrating T cells listed by TCRdb under 2016. The sequencer listed for this sample is Illumina MiSeq. TCR alpha and beta CDR3 regions were amplified with the iRepertoire nested amplicon-rescue multiplex PCR (arm-PCR) platform from RNA. The public reads were reprocessed in TCRdb via fastp at Q25 and MiXCR, keeping in-frame beta chains. Each CDR3 protein appears once, grouped with its most common genes and DNA. The sample table shows roughly 100,000 distinct CDR3 sequences, and around 31% are seen once. The ten largest clones capture 44% of the sample. The sample taken for sequencing was glioma tissue, nonneoplastic brain tissue, or PBMCs (not recorded which). Source of these receptors: a human donor with low-grade glioma or glioblastoma, undergoing nonglioma brain surgery, or in good health (not recorded which).

A word on this clonotype: The conserved phenylalanine or tryptophan normally closing the CDR3 is absent here, so this likely arose from a read error. The chain carries TRBV6-2 or TRBV6-3 and TRBJ1-2; 7 bases are shared with TRBD1. Germline V gene data show CDR1 as MNHEY and CDR2 as SVGEGT. This CDR3 comprises 14 residues. J gave up 4 bases and V 6 bases, and 8 bases lay outside the gene matches. CDR3 in amino acids: CASRTGTEVYGYTL. CDR3 nucleotide sequence: TGTGCCAGCAGGACCGGGACAGAGGTCTATGGCTACACCCTC.

This rearrangement joins TRBV9 to TRBJ1-2; 7 bases agree with TRBD1. Germline V gene lookup returns CDR1 SGDLS and CDR2 YYNGEE. CDR3 size: 14 residues. The ends lost 1 base at V and 8 bases at J; junction bases unmatched: 8. CDR3 nucleotide sequence: TGTGCCAGCAGCGTACCGAGCAGGGGGGACGGCTACACCTTC. Translated: CASSVPSRGDGYTF.

A word on this clonotype: Being one base from a much bigger clone, this may be a read error. CDR3 DNA: TGCAGTGCTATAGCCCCTCGGGCTAGCGGGGGCAATGAGCAGTTCTTC. Translation gives CSAIAPRASGGNEQFF. The chain employs TRBV20-1 and TRBJ2-1; 10 bases map to TRBD2. Trimming at V came to 4 bases and at J to 6 bases, leaving 12 bases not matched to a gene. Germline lookup yields CDR1 DFQATT and CDR2 SNEGSKA (reference sequence). The CDR3 runs to 16 residues.

This clonotype was seen ten or more times. V usage is TRBV20-1 and J usage is TRBJ2-7; D may match TRBD1 or TRBD2 (6 bases each). Germline V CDR1 and CDR2: DFQATT, SNEGSKA (reference sequence). Between the trimmed V and J ends, which lost 3 bases and 3 bases, there was a span of 15 bases. The CDR3 spans 14 residues. CDR3 in amino acids: CSASPRGLYYEQYF. The CDR3 DNA reads as TGCAGTGCTAGTCCCCGGGGGCTTTACTACGAGCAGTACTTC.

Comments on this clonotype: A read error is possible here, since a much larger clone lies one base away. The gene calls are TRBV2 and TRBJ2-3; 11 bases line up with TRBD1. The CDR3 loop spans 14 amino acids. The ends lost 6 bases at V and 3 bases at J; junction bases unmatched: 2. Per the germline V gene, CDR1 is SNHLY and CDR2 is FYNNEI. CDR3 DNA: TGTGCCAGCAGGGGACAGGGGGGAACAGATACGCAGTATTTT. Translation gives CASRGQGGTDTQYF.